The 17 T cell receptor beta chains below were found in one sample sequenced in a study of shared clonotypes between healthy human individuals. Measured with immunoSEQ multiplex PCR; TCRdb has only the in-frame clones, and not every one. The table has 1,400,000 or so clones, 98% seen once. Source material: naive CD4+ T cells sorted from blood. The subset: CD45RA+ positively selected. These receptors all stem from a man aged 25-45 years in good health.

The chain employs TRBV4-1 and TRBJ1-5; perhaps TRBD1 as D (6 bases). Germline V gene sequence: CDR1 MGHRA, CDR2 YSYEKL. V was clipped by 4 bases and J by 2 bases, with 12 bases between them. The CDR3 spans 15 residues. CDR3 sequence: CASSPLDSRNQPQHF. CDR3 nucleotides: TGCGCCAGCAGCCCCTTGGACAGCCGCAATCAGCCCCAGCATTTT.

This chain joins TRBV15 and TRBJ2-3; TRBD2 matches at 7 bases. V lost 1 base to trimming and J lost 2 bases; unmatched junction nucleotides: 3. There are 15 residues in the CDR3. CDR1 and CDR2 (germline): LNHNV, YYDKDF (reference sequence). CDR3 in amino acids: CATSRGGGFTDTQYF. The CDR3 DNA is TGTGCCACCAGCAGAGGCGGGGGATTCACAGATACGCAGTATTTT.

The V gene is TRBV7-9, the J gene TRBJ2-3; D gene ambiguous. V was shortened by 0 bases and J by 1 base, with 11 bases between the two germline ends. Germline CDR1 SEHNR, CDR2 FQNEAQ (reference sequence). The CDR3 has 16 amino acids. Here the CDR3 reads CASSLAWPLGTDTQYF. The CDR3 bases are TGTGCCAGCAGCTTAGCCTGGCCTTTGGGCACAGATACGCAGTATTTT.

This chain connects TRBV9 to TRBJ2-1, with 15 bases aligning to TRBD2. The CDR3 totals 18 residues. Germline CDR1 reads SGDLS; CDR2 reads YYNGEE. V lost 0 bases and J lost 7; bases outside the gene matches: 8. The CDR3 nucleotides read TGTGCCAGCAGCGTAGCATATACGGGACTAGCGGGAGGAAATGAGCAGTTCTTC. The encoded protein is CASSVAYTGLAGGNEQFF. Full variable domain (remainder filled in from reference TRBV9 and TRBJ2-1): DSGVTQTPKHLITATGQRVTLRCSPRSGDLSVYWYQQSLDQGLQFLIQYYNGEERAKGNILERFSAQQFPDLHSELNLSSLELGDSALYFCASSVAYTGLAGGNEQFFGPGTRLTVL.

The table lists this clone with a count of one. The CDR3 DNA reads TGTGCCAGCAGCTCTGGACCCCTCACTGAAGCTTTCTTT. This gives the protein CASSSGPLTEAFF. This chain links TRBV11-2 with TRBJ1-1; no clear D. The V gene lost 4 bases and the J gene lost 4 bases, with 10 bases spanning the gap. Germline assignment: CDR1 SGHAT and CDR2 FQNNGV. The CDR3 loop spans 13 amino acids.

As regards this clone: Germline is not matched at one junction end, which may reflect a read error. The rearrangement links TRBV7-9 to TRBJ2-1, with no clear D. Germline V gene data show CDR1 as SEHNR and CDR2 as FQNEAQ (reference sequence). The length of the CDR3 is 12 residues. CDR3 sequence: CASSLEVGQQIF. DNA for the CDR3: TGTGCCAGCAGCTTAGAGGTTGGCCAGCAAATCTTC.

Note on this clone: Other DNA sequences of this sample code for an identical CDR3. The chain carries TRBV9 and TRBJ1-1; a possible D gene is TRBD1 (6 bases). Per germline, CDR1 SGDLS and CDR2 YYNGEE. The CDR3 runs 13 residues. The V end was cut by 1 base, the J end by 5 bases, with 9 bases between. The CDR3: CASSVSQGTEAFF. Written as DNA, the CDR3 is TGTGCCAGCAGCGTAAGTCAGGGGACTGAAGCTTTCTTT. Full variable domain (outside the CDR3, taken from reference TRBV9 and TRBJ1-1): DSGVTQTPKHLITATGQRVTLRCSPRSGDLSVYWYQQSLDQGLQFLIQYYNGEERAKGNILERFSAQQFPDLHSELNLSSLELGDSALYFCASSVSQGTEAFFGQGTRLTVV.

V usage is TRBV5-1 and J usage is TRBJ2-7, with 9 positions matching TRBD2. With V trimmed by 4 bases and J by 6 bases, 14 bases remained unmatched. CDR1 SGHRS and CDR2 YFSETQ come from the germline V gene. The CDR3 consists of 16 residues. The CDR3 region is CASSQQPGLANGEQYF. As DNA, the CDR3 is TGCGCCAGCAGCCAACAACCGGGACTAGCAAATGGCGAGCAGTACTTC.

The chain couples TRBV5-1 to TRBJ2-5, with a possible D match to TRBD1 (7 bases). The CDR3 is 17 residues long. Germline CDR1 reads SGHRS; CDR2 reads YFSETQ. Trimming shortened V by 2 bases and J by 3 bases, and 20 bases separated the two germline ends. The CDR3 loop reads CASSFGINRGLEETQYF. For the CDR3, the DNA is TGCGCCAGCAGCTTTGGCATCAACAGGGGACTGGAAGAGACCCAGTACTTC.

The chain employs TRBV5-6 and TRBJ2-1; D perhaps matches TRBD1 (5 bases). Germline assignment: CDR1 SGHDT and CDR2 YYEEEE. The CDR3 spans 17 residues. Deletions cut 3 bases from V and 3 bases from J, with 19 bases between. The CDR3 sequence is CASSSSESPTGYNEQFF. CDR3 nucleotides: TGTGCCAGCAGCTCGAGCGAATCTCCTACAGGCTACAATGAGCAGTTCTTC.

This clone was picked up one time. The rearrangement uses TRBV5-5 and TRBJ1-2; TRBD1 might be the D (6 bases). CDR1 and CDR2 (germline): SGHKS, YYEKEE (reference sequence). The CDR3 sequence is 16 residues long. Deletions cut 0 bases from V and 5 bases from J, with 17 bases between. In DNA form, the CDR3 reads TGTGCCAGCAGCTTGGGGGGGCGAAGCGTTTTTTATGGCTACACCTTC. Amino acids: CASSLGGRSVFYGYTF.

V usage is TRBV6-6 and J usage is TRBJ1-1; no reliable D call. The length of the CDR3 is 15 residues. Germline CDR1 MNHNY, CDR2 SVGAGI (reference sequence). V gave up 0 bases and J gave up 1 base, with 9 bases separating them. The CDR3 region has the DNA TGTGCCAGCAGTTACTCGAAGGTGGGGAACACTGAAGCTTTCTTT. Amino acids: CASSYSKVGNTEAFF.

Here the CDR3 reads CASSQVINEQFF. The CDR3 nucleotides read TGTGCCAGCAGCCAAGTGATCAATGAGCAGTTCTTC. The V and J genes are TRBV14 and TRBJ2-1; D is undetermined. Germline values: CDR1 SGHDN, CDR2 FVKESK. The CDR3 runs 12 residues. V lost 1 base, J lost 6 bases, and 4 bases lay in between. Full variable domain (remainder filled in from reference TRBV14 and TRBJ2-1): EAGVTQFPSHSVIEKGQTVTLRCDPISGHDNLYWYRRVMGKEIKFLLHFVKESKQDESGMPNNRFLAERTGGTYSTLKVQPAELEDSGVYFCASSQVINEQFFGPGTRLTVL.

The gene calls are TRBV10-3 and TRBJ2-7; D is uncertain. V was shortened by 3 bases and J by 0 bases, with 9 bases between the two germline ends. This CDR3 comprises 14 residues. Germline V gene lookup returns CDR1 ENHRY and CDR2 SYGVKD. This CDR3 reads CAISDTGHSYEQYF. Written as DNA, the CDR3 is TGTGCCATCAGTGATACTGGGCACTCCTACGAGCAGTACTTC.

The chain is built from TRBV4-1 and TRBJ2-7; D perhaps matches TRBD2 (5 bases). Germline CDR1 MGHRA, CDR2 YSYEKL. With 4 bases removed from V and 4 bases from J, the gap between germline ends came to 17 bases. The CDR3 covers 15 residues. CDR3 sequence reads: CASSRQLGLPYEQYF. The CDR3 DNA sequence: TGCGCCAGCAGCCGACAACTAGGATTGCCGTACGAGCAGTACTTC.

This sequence joins TRBV7-2 and TRBJ2-5; TRBD1 agrees at 8 bases. Trimming took 5 bases from V and 7 from J; bases not matched to a gene: 12. Germline assignment: CDR1 SGHTA and CDR2 FQGNSA. The CDR3 totals 15 residues. The CDR3 coding sequence is TGTGCCAGCAGCCCAGGGGGCGGGGCCCAGGGGACCCAGTACTTC. Its protein is CASSPGGGAQGTQYF.

V is TRBV4-3 and J is TRBJ1-1; no definite D call. V dropped 0 bases and J dropped 6 bases, with 5 bases sitting between them. The CDR3 extends over 12 amino acids. Per germline, CDR1 LGHNA and CDR2 YSLEER. CDR3 DNA sequence: TGCGCCAGCAGCCAAGAGTCCTCTGAAGCTTTCTTT. It yields the protein CASSQESSEAFF.